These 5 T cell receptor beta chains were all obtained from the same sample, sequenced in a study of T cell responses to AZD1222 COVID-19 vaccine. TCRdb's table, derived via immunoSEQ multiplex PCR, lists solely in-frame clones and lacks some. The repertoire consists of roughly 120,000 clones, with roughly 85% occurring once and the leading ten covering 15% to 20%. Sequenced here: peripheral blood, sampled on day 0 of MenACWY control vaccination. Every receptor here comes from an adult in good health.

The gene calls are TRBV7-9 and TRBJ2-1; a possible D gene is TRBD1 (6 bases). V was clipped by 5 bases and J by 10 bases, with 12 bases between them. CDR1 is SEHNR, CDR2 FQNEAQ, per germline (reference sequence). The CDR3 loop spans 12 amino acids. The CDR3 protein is CASSVAGDEQFF. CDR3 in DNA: TGTGCCAGCAGCGTGGCAGGGGACGAGCAGTTCTTC.

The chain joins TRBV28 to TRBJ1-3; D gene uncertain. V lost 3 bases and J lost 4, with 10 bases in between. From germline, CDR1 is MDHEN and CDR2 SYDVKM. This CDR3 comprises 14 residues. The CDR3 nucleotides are TGTGCCAGCAGTTTTCGGAACGTGGGAAACACCATATATTTT. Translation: CASSFRNVGNTIYF. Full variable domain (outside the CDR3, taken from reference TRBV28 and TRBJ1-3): DVKVTQSSRYLVKRTGEKVFLECVQDMDHENMFWYRQDPGLGLRLIYFSYDVKMKEKGDIPEGYSVSREKKERFSLILESASTNQTSMYLCASSFRNVGNTIYFGEGSWLTVV.

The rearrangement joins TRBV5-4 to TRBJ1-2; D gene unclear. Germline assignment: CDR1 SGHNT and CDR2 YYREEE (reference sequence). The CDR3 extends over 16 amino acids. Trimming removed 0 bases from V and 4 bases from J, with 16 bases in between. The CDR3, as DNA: TGTGCCAGCAGCTTGGCCCCTAGGCAGGCACGCTATGGCTACACCTTC. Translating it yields CASSLAPRQARYGYTF.

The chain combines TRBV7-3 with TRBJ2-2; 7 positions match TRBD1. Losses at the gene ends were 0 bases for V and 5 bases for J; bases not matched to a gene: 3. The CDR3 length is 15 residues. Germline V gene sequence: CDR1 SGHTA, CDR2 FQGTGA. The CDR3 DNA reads TGTGCCAGCAGCTTAACAGGGGGCGCGACCGGGGAGCTGTTTTTT. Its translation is CASSLTGGATGELFF.

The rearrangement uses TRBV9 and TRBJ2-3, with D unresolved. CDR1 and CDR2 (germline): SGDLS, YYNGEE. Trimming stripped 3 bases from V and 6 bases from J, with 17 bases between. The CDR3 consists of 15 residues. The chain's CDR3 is CASSAGSRVKDTQYF. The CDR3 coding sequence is TGTGCCAGCAGCGCTGGCTCTAGGGTTAAGGATACGCAGTATTTT. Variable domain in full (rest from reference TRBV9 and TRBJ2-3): DSGVTQTPKHLITATGQRVTLRCSPRSGDLSVYWYQQSLDQGLQFLIQYYNGEERAKGNILERFSAQQFPDLHSELNLSSLELGDSALYFCASSAGSRVKDTQYFGPGTRLTVL.